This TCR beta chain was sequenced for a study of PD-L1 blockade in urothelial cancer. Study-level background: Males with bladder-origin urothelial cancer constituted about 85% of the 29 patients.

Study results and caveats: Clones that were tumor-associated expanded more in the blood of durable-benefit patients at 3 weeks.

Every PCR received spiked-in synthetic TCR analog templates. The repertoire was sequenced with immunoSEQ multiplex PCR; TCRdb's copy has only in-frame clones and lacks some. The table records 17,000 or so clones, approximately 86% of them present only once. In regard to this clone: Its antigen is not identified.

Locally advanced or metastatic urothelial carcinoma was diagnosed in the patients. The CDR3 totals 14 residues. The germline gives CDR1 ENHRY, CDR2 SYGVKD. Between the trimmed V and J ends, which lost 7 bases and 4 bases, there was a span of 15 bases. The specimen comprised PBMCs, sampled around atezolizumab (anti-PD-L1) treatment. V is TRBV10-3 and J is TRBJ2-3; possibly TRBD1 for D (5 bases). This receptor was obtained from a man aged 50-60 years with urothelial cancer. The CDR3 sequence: CAIMTDSNPDTQYF. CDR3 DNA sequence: TGTGCCATCATGACAGATAGTAATCCAGATACGCAGTATTTT.